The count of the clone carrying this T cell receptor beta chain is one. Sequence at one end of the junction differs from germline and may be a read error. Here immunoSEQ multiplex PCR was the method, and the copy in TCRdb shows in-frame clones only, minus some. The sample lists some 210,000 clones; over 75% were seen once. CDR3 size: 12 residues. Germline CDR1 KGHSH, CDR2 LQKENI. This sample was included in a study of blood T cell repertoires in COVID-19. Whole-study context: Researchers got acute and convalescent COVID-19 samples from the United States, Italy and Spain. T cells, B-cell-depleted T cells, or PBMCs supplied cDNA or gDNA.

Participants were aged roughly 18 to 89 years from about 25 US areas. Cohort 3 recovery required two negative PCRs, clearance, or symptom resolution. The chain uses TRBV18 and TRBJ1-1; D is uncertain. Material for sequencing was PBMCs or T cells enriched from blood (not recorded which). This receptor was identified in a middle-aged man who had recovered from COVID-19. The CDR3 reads CASSPQGAEDFF. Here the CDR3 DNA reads TGTGCCAGCTCACCACAGGGAGCTGAAGATTTCTTT.